The 11 T cell receptor beta chains reported below all come from one sample, sequenced in a study of shared clonotypes between healthy human individuals. Sequencing was performed with immunoSEQ multiplex PCR; in TCRdb, only in-frame clones are kept and a portion is missing. The data contain a few million clones, just over 90% of them singletons. The specimen sequenced was naive CD4+ T cells sorted from blood. Regarding subset: CD45RA+ positively selected. The receptors stem from a young man in good health.

A single count supports this clone. The same CDR3 is also encoded by other DNA sequences in this sample. V usage is TRBV5-1 and J usage is TRBJ2-7, with D uncertain. The CDR3 covers 11 residues. V was shortened by 4 bases and J by 3 bases, with 5 bases between the two germline ends. From germline, CDR1 is SGHRS and CDR2 YFSETQ. The CDR3 spells CASSLYYEQYF. In DNA form, the CDR3 reads TGCGCCAGCAGCCTATACTACGAGCAGTACTTC.

The chain links TRBV11-2 to TRBJ2-1; 7 bases are shared with TRBD1. The germline V gene has CDR1 SGHAT and CDR2 FQNNGV. V was pared by 7 bases and J by 2 bases, with 11 bases of the junction left unmatched. This CDR3 spans 16 amino acids. The CDR3 loop is CASTNADRAAYNEQFF. CDR3 DNA sequence: TGTGCCAGCACTAACGCTGACAGGGCCGCCTACAATGAGCAGTTCTTC. The whole variable domain, remainder taken from reference TRBV11-2 and TRBJ2-1, is EAGVAQSPRYKIIEKRQSVAFWCNPISGHATLYWYQQILGQGPKLLIQFQNNGVVDDSQLPKDRFSAERLKGVDSTLKIQPAKLEDSAVYLCASTNADRAAYNEQFFGPGTRLTVL.

On this clone itself: This sample includes further DNA sequences coding for the same CDR3. The chain carries TRBV6-5 and TRBJ1-5; D is unresolved. The V gene's germline CDR1 is MNHEY and CDR2 SVGAGI. The CDR3 consists of 12 residues. Trimming took off 6 bases at V and 4 bases at J, with 7 bases between the two ends. CDR3 protein: CASRGGNQPQHF. CDR3 DNA sequence: TGTGCCAGCAGAGGAGGTAATCAGCCCCAGCATTTT.

V is TRBV28 and J is TRBJ1-1; the D is unclear. V gave up 3 bases and J gave up 4 bases, with 12 bases separating them. CDR3 size: 14 residues. Germline CDR1 reads MDHEN; CDR2 reads SYDVKM. The CDR3 DNA reads TGTGCCAGCAGTTTGGCGGGAGGGTCCACTGAAGCTTTCTTT. Translating gives CASSLAGGSTEAFF.

The genes are TRBV6-5 and TRBJ2-6; a weak D match, TRBD1 (6 bases). Germline CDR1 MNHEY, CDR2 SVGAGI. Trimming pared 8 bases from V and 0 bases from J, leaving 11 bases between. CDR3 length: 15 amino acids. CDR3 amino acids: CASGYRVSGANVLTF. In nucleotides, the CDR3 is TGTGCCAGCGGGTACAGGGTCTCTGGGGCCAACGTCCTGACTTTC.

This chain joins TRBV9 and TRBJ1-2; tentative D call: TRBD1 (5 bases). This CDR3 comprises 16 residues. Germline assignment: CDR1 SGDLS and CDR2 YYNGEE. V was shortened by 4 bases and J by 0 bases, with 16 bases between the two germline ends. The CDR3 DNA sequence: TGTGCCAGCAGCCCCCGCGGGACTCTGGCTAACTATGGCTACACCTTC. This codes for CASSPRGTLANYGYTF. Variable domain in full (rest from reference TRBV9 and TRBJ1-2): DSGVTQTPKHLITATGQRVTLRCSPRSGDLSVYWYQQSLDQGLQFLIQYYNGEERAKGNILERFSAQQFPDLHSELNLSSLELGDSALYFCASSPRGTLANYGYTFGSGTRLTVV.

The chain employs TRBV5-6 and TRBJ2-3, with 12 bases fitting TRBD2. This CDR3 has 16 residues. The germline V gene encodes CDR1 SGHDT and CDR2 YYEEEE. The ends lost 6 bases at V and 1 base at J; junction bases unmatched: 6. The CDR3 reads CASTWGLAGGTDTQYF. In nucleotides, the CDR3 is TGTGCCAGCACCTGGGGACTAGCGGGCGGCACAGATACGCAGTATTTT.

This clone was seen a few times. The V gene is TRBV7-9, the J gene TRBJ1-1, with D unclear. The CDR3 length is 13 residues. V lost 5 bases and J lost 2, with 9 bases in between. The V gene's germline CDR1 is SEHNR and CDR2 FQNEAQ (reference sequence). The CDR3 DNA reads TGTGCCAGCAGCCTCGGGTCAAACACTGAAGCTTTCTTT. This gives the protein CASSLGSNTEAFF. The full variable domain, completed using reference TRBV7-9 and TRBJ1-1, is DTGVSQNPRHKITKRGQNVTFRCDPISEHNRLYWYRQTLGQGPEFLTYFQNEAQLEKSRLLSDRFSAERPKGSFSTLEIQRTEQGDSAMYLCASSLGSNTEAFFGQGTRLTVV.

Regarding this clone: The sample contains more than one DNA sequence encoding this CDR3. The genes are TRBV30 and TRBJ1-5, with D tentatively TRBD1 (5 bases). The CDR3 runs 13 residues. The germline V and J ends were trimmed by 4 bases and 1 base, with 8 bases remaining between them. Germline V CDR1 and CDR2: GTSNPN, SVGIG (reference sequence). CDR3 protein: CAWNRDSNQPQHF. The CDR3 DNA reads TGTGCCTGGAACCGGGACAGCAATCAGCCCCAGCATTTT.

The genes are TRBV2 and TRBJ2-1, with 11 bases lining up with TRBD2. Germline V gene lookup returns CDR1 SNHLY and CDR2 FYNNEI. The CDR3 is 15 amino acids. V was pared by 7 bases and J by 10 bases, with 12 bases of the junction left unmatched. CDR3 bases: TGTGCCAGCACCTTTCTAGCGGGAGGCAGGTGGGAGCAGTTCTTC. Protein sequence: CASTFLAGGRWEQFF.

This clone was seen only a few times. This same CDR3 is encoded by further DNA sequences in the sample. The chain recombines TRBV5-1 with TRBJ1-1; D uncertain. Trimming stripped 5 bases from V and 5 bases from J, with 13 bases between. The CDR3 is made up of 13 amino acids. Per germline, CDR1 SGHRS and CDR2 YFSETQ. The CDR3 sequence: CASSFDRGTEAFF. DNA for the CDR3: TGCGCCAGCAGTTTCGACCGGGGAACTGAAGCTTTCTTT.